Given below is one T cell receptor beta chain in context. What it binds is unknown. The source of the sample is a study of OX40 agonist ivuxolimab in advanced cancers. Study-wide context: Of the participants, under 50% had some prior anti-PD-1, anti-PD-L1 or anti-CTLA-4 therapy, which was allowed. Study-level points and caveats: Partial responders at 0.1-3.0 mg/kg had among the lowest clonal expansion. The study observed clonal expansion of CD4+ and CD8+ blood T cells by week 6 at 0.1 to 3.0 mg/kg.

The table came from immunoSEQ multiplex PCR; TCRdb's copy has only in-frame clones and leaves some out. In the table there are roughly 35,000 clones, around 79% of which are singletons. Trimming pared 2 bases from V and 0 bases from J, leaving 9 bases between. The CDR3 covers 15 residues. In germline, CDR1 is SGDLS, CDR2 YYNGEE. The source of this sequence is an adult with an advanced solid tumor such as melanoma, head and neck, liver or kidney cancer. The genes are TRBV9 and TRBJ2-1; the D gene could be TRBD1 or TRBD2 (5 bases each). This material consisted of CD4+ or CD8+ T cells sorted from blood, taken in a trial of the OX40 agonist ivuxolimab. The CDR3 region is CASSVSGTSYNEQFF. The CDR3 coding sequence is TGTGCCAGCAGCGTCTCCGGGACCTCCTACAATGAGCAGTTCTTC.